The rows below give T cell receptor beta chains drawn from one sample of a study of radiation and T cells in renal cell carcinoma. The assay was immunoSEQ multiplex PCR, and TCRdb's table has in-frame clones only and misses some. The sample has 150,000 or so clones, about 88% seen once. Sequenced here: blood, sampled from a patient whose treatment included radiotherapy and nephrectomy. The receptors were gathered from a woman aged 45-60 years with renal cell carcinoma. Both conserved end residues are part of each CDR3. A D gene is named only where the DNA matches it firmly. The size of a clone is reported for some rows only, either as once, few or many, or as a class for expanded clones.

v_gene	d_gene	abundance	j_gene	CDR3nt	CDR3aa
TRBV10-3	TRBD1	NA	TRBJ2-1	TGTGCCATCAGTCCGGGACAGGACTACAATGAGCAGTTCTTC	CAISPGQDYNEQFF
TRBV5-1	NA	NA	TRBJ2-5	TGCGCCAGCAGCTTGGTCCAGGGGCATGGGGAGACCCAGTACTTC	CASSLVQGHGETQYF
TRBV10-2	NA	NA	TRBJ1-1	TGCGCCAGCACCGGTTTGGGGGGGGCTGAGAACACTGAAGCTTTCTTT	CASTGLGGAENTEAFF
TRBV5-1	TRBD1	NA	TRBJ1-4	TGCGCCAGCTGCGACAGGGGGCAAACTAATGAAAAACTGTTTTTT	CASCDRGQTNEKLFF
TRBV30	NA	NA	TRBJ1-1	TGTGCCTGGAACTCCAACACTGAAGCTTTCTTT	CAWNSNTEAFF
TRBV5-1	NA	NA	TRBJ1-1	TGCGCCAGCAGCTTAGGTGGGAACACTGAAGCTTTCTTT	CASSLGGNTEAFF
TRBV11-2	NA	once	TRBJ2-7	TGTGCCAGCAGCTTAGGGCACTACGAGCAGTACTTC	CASSLGHYEQYF
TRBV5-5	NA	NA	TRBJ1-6	TGTGCCAGCAGCCGGGCAGGGGATAATTCACCCCTCCACTTT	CASSRAGDNSPLHF
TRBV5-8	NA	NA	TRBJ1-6	TGTGCCAGCAGCTTGGGGGGGGGTTCACCCCTCCACTTT	CASSLGGGSPLHF
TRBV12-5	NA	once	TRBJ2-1	TGTGCTAGTGGTCTTTGGGGGATCGGGGTGGGTGAGCAGTTCTTC	CASGLWGIGVGEQFF
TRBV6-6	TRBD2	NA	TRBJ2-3	TGTGCCAGCAGTGACAGCGGGGGGACGACACGTACGCAGTATTTT	CASSDSGGTTRTQYF
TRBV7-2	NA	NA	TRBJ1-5	TGTGCCAGCAGCTTAGTCGGTGTCAGGGGCGGTCAGCCCCAGCATTTT	CASSLVGVRGGQPQHF
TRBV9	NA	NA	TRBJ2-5	TGTGCCAGCAGCGTAGTGCCCGGCCTAGGGACCCAGTACTTC	CASSVVPGLGTQYF
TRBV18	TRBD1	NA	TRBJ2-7	TGTGCCAGCTCACCCAGGGGGTACGAGCAGTACTTC	CASSPRGYEQYF
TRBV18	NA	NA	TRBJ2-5	TGTGCCAGCTCACCTCCGGGAGTCGAGACCCAGTACTTC	CASSPPGVETQYF
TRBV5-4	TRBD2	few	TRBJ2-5	TGTGCCAGCAGCATAGCGGGGGCCCAAGAGACCCAGTACTTC	CASSIAGAQETQYF
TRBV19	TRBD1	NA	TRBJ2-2	TGTGCCAGTAGCGACGGGGCAGGGGGGAACACCGGGGAGCTGTTTTTT	CASSDGAGGNTGELFF
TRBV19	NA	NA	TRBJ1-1	TGTGCCAGTAGTATCGGGACCCCCCTTTATTACACTGAAGCTTTCTTT	CASSIGTPLYYTEAFF
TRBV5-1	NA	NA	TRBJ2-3	TGCGCCAGCAGCTTGGCAATCGTAGAAACAGATACGCAGTATTTT	CASSLAIVETDTQYF
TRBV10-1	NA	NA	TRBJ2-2	TGCGCCAGCAGCCCAGCTGGAGGGGAGCTGTTTTTT	CASSPAGGELFF
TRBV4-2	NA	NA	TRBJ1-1	TGTGCCAGCAGCTCGGGACTCTTGAACACTGAAGCTTTCTTT	CASSSGLLNTEAFF
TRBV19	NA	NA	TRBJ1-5	TGTGCCAGTACCCCACTTAGCAATCAGCCCCAGCATTTT	CASTPLSNQPQHF
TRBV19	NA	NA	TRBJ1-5	TGTGCCAGTAGTCGAACGGTGCAAATCAGGATGGAGCCCCAGCATTTT	CASSRTVQIRMEPQHF
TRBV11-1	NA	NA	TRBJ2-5	TGTGCCAGCAGCCCCATGACAGGACAAGAGACCCAGTACTTC	CASSPMTGQETQYF
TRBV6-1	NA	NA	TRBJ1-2	TGTGCCAGCAGTGTATCCCAGGTTGTTAGCTATGGCTACACCTTC	CASSVSQVVSYGYTF
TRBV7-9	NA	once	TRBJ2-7	TGTGCCAGCAGCTTATCTGGGCCCTACGAGCAGTACTTC	CASSLSGPYEQYF
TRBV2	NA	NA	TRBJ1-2	TGTGCCAGCGGCTCCGGGCCCTATGGCTACACCTTC	CASGSGPYGYTF
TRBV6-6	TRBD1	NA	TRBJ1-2	TGTGCCACTAACCGACAGGGGAGCGGCTACACCTTC	CATNRQGSGYTF
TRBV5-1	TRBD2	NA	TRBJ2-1	TGCGCCAGCAGGCCACTAGCGGGGTCTTCCTACAATGAGCAGTTCTTC	CASRPLAGSSYNEQFF
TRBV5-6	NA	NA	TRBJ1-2	TGTGCCAGCAGCCCCGTTGACACAGAGACGGCCAACTATGGCTACACCTTC	CASSPVDTETANYGYTF
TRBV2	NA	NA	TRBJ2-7	TGTGCCAGCAGTCCTTCCTCCTCCGACAGGCTACCCTACGAGCAGTACTTC	CASSPSSSDRLPYEQYF
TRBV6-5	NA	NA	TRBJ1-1	TGTGCCAGCATCAACGAACCGGGAACTGAAGCTTTCTTT	CASINEPGTEAFF